Reported below is one T cell receptor (beta chain). Its recognized antigen is unknown. No base quality values were provided; no much bigger clone lies one nucleotide off. Peripheral blood CD8+ and CD4+ T cells from healthy donors, Susac syndrome patients and multiple sclerosis patients were profiled by high-throughput TCR beta sequencing. Multiple sclerosis controls were treatment-naive patients with stable or active relapsing-remitting disease fulfilling revised McDonald criteria. Bulk CD8+ and CD4+ T cells were purified by magnetic negative isolation, while CD8+ TEMRA cells were enriched using FACS. Blood was drawn into EDTA tubes, processed within 24 hours, and PBMCs were isolated by density gradient centrifugation. PBMCs intended for TCR sequencing were frozen in liquid nitrogen and were later thawed in a 37 degrees C water bath. The sorted or isolated CD4+, CD8+ and CD8+ TEMRA cells reached a purity of at least 90%.

Reading the germline V gene gives CDR1 SGHRS and CDR2 YFSETQ. The trim is 1 base for V and 5 bases for J, with a gap of 7 bases between the germline ends. The CDR3 numbers 14 residues from cysteine through phenylalanine. The read is trimmed to its CDR3 DNA, 42 bases read in frame from base 1. This sample stems from a study of CD8 T cells in Susac syndrome (dated by TCRdb to about 2019). Study-level background: Repertoire sequencing was used to test whether CD8+ T cell activation and differentiation in Susac syndrome was antigen driven. Clonality of the CD8+ T cell repertoire was compared between over 10 healthy donors, approximately 14 Susac syndrome patients and under 16 multiple sclerosis patients. The paper as a whole reports these results and caveats: The number of individuals in the TCR sequencing and HLA analysis was acknowledged as relatively small.

RNA was extracted using the RNeasy kit, and roughly 0.5 to 1 ug of the RNA was reverse transcribed with random hexamers. TCR beta CDR3 regions were amplified with the immunoSEQ multiplex PCR assay covering 54 Vbeta and 13 Jbeta segments. PCR amplification bias was corrected by using a synthetic template baseline for primer optimization and computational correction. In the paper's pipeline: Reads were annotated to V, D and J genes per IMGT and analyzed with immunoSEQ Analyzer, keeping only productive sequences. Clonality was computed as one minus Shannon entropy normalized by log2 of the number of productive unique sequences. For each patient and control, public and private clones were evaluated among the 100 most prevalent clones. Clones were defined as Susac-specific if absent from the healthy and MS cohorts, from around 1,100 published viral clones and from other ImmuneACCESS disease sequences. In TCRdb, the public reads were trimmed at Q25 with fastp and aligned with MiXCR, with productive beta chains retained. When rows share a CDR3 protein, they turn into one entry using the most common DNA and genes. The V and J calls were determined by TCRdb, not by the authors. The sample includes about 57,000 distinct CDR3 sequences, with roughly 93% observed a single time. The biggest ten clones account for about 0.54% of the sample.

This TCR was recovered from a human donor with multiple sclerosis. The chain couples TRBV5-1 to TRBJ1-6; the D region possibly corresponds to TRBD1 (6 bases align). The sample taken for sequencing was CD8+ T cells from PBMCs. Read as DNA, the sequence is TGCGCCAGCAGCTTGTCAGGGGATAATTCACCCCTCCACTTT. Its protein is CASSLSGDNSPLHF. Full variable domain (CDR3 extended with the reference TRBV5-1 and TRBJ1-6 proteins): KAGVTQTPRYLIKTRGQQVTLSCSPISGHRSVSWYQQTPGQGLQFLFEYFSETQRNKGNFPGRFSGRQFSNSRSEMNVSTLELGDSALYLCASSLSGDNSPLHFGNGTRLTVT.